The 24 T cell receptor beta chains presented below share a single source sample, sequenced in a study of early T cells in non-severe SARS-CoV-2 infection. TCRdb independently ran MiXCR on the 5' RACE reads; one entry per CDR3 protein. The data show 45,000 to 65,000 distinct CDR3 sequences, with about 9.7% seen just once and 4% to 4.5% held by the top ten. Sequenced sample: whole blood. The receptors were gathered from an adult who was a healthcare worker with PCR-confirmed SARS-CoV-2 infection or an uninfected control (not recorded which).

Remarks on this clonotype: This may come from a read error, since a much larger clone is one base off. The chain combines TRBV5-5 with TRBJ2-5, with D perhaps matching TRBD2 (5 bases). Germline assignment: CDR1 SGHKS and CDR2 YYEKEE (reference sequence). With 1 base removed from V and 4 bases from J, the gap between germline ends came to 11 bases. The CDR3 sequence is 14 residues long. CDR3 in amino acids: CASSLSLAGETQYF. CDR3 DNA sequence: TGTGCCAGCAGCTTGAGTCTAGCTGGAGAGACCCAGTACTTC.

In this sample, this clonotype turned up a few times. J is TRBJ1-1 and V is TRBV5-1; D is unclear. Trimming stripped 5 bases from V and 0 bases from J, with 5 bases between. The CDR3 has 12 amino acids. From germline, CDR1 is SGHRS and CDR2 YFSETQ. This CDR3 is CASRSMNTEAFF. The CDR3 DNA reads TGCGCCAGCAGGTCTATGAACACTGAAGCTTTCTTT.

This chain connects TRBV6-5 to TRBJ2-1; D is possibly TRBD1 or TRBD2 (5 bases each). CDR1 and CDR2 (germline): MNHEY, SVGAGI. The CDR3 is 17 amino acids. V was trimmed by 2 bases and J by 3 bases, leaving 17 bases between them. For the CDR3, the DNA is TGTGCCAGCAGTTACCTCCCTGGGGGTCGCCTCTACAATGAGCAGTTCTTC. Its translation is CASSYLPGGRLYNEQFF.

This clonotype came up many times. In nucleotides, the CDR3 is TGCAGCGTCGGGAGAGGGCTAGCGAACTCCTACAATGAGCAGTTCTTC. Translating gives CSVGRGLANSYNEQFF. This chain connects TRBV29-1 to TRBJ2-1, with a tentative D call TRBD2 (6 bases). This CDR3 spans 16 amino acids. The V end lost 6 bases, the J end lost 0 bases, and 18 bases lay between the germline ends. The germline V gene encodes CDR1 SQVTM and CDR2 ANQGSEA.

This chain uses TRBV10-3 with TRBJ2-5; TRBD2 agrees at 9 bases. The V and J ends lost 0 bases and 0 bases, in that order; junction bases with no gene match: 8. The CDR3 contains 18 residues. Germline CDR1 ENHRY, CDR2 SYGVKD. The CDR3 loop is CAISESIGREGNQETQYF. In DNA form, the CDR3 reads TGTGCCATCAGTGAGTCGATCGGGCGGGAGGGGAACCAAGAGACCCAGTACTTC.

Many counts were recorded for this clonotype. The CDR3 DNA follows: TGTGCCAGCAGCTTACCCGTATCGGGGGCGGACACCGGGGAGCTGTTTTTT. Amino acid sequence: CASSLPVSGADTGELFF. The chain carries TRBV7-9 and TRBJ2-2; possibly TRBD1 or TRBD2 for D (6 bases each). Germline CDR1 is SEHNR and CDR2 is FQNEAQ (reference sequence). This CDR3 has 17 amino acids. Trimming left V 2 bases short and J 3 bases short, with 16 bases between.

The sample holds many counts of this clonotype. The V gene is TRBV27, the J gene TRBJ2-1; TRBD2 matches at 14 bases. V lost 3 bases and J lost 10; bases outside the gene matches: 5. The germline V gene has CDR1 MNHEY and CDR2 SMNVEV (reference sequence). The CDR3 is 15 residues long. The CDR3 DNA is TGTGCCAGCAGTTTGGGACTAGCGGGAGTCAACGAGCAGTTCTTC. Its protein product is CASSLGLAGVNEQFF.

The chain combines TRBV20-1 with TRBJ2-7; 7 positions agree with TRBD1. Germline CDR1 is DFQATT and CDR2 is SNEGSKA (reference sequence). Unmatched junction bases numbered 4, after V lost 3 bases and J lost 5 bases. This CDR3 is built from 12 residues. The CDR3: CSARYQGDEQYF. The CDR3 nucleotides are TGCAGTGCTAGGTACCAGGGGGACGAGCAGTACTTC.

Ten or more counts support this clonotype. The chain uses TRBV6-6 and TRBJ2-3; TRBD2 aligns across 8 bases. V was clipped by 6 bases and J by 6 bases; unmatched bases: 11. This CDR3 is built from 15 residues. Germline CDR1 MNHNY, CDR2 SVGAGI (reference sequence). CDR3 region: CASSISRGGVDTQYF. In nucleotides, the CDR3 is TGTGCCAGCAGCATCTCCCGGGGGGGAGTGGATACGCAGTATTTT.

Only one count was recorded for this clonotype. V gene TRBV11-2 combines with J gene TRBJ2-6, with unresolved D. This CDR3 is built from 15 residues. V lost 7 bases and J lost 2, with 12 bases in between. The germline V gene has CDR1 SGHAT and CDR2 FQNNGV. CDR3 region: CASNFARAGANVLTF. The CDR3 DNA is TGTGCCAGCAACTTCGCTAGAGCTGGGGCCAACGTCCTGACTTTC.

The CDR3 protein is CSVDSGTGPFF. The CDR3 DNA reads as TGCAGCGTTGACTCCGGGACAGGCCCTTTCTTT. The V gene is TRBV29-1, the J gene TRBJ1-1, with 8 bases aligning to TRBD1. Looked up from germline, CDR1 is SQVTM and CDR2 is ANQGSEA. CDR3 size: 11 residues. Trimming cost V 3 bases and J 12 bases; bases outside gene matches: 6.

In this sample, this clonotype turned up many times. The chain carries TRBV27 and TRBJ2-1, with TRBD2 matching over 9 bases. Germline V CDR1 and CDR2: MNHEY, SMNVEV (reference sequence). The V segment lost 5 bases and the J segment 3 bases; nucleotides outside the gene matches: 2. This CDR3 spans 14 amino acids. CDR3 coding DNA: TGTGCCAGCAGTCTAGCGGGACTCTACAATGAGCAGTTCTTC. This translates into CASSLAGLYNEQFF.

Many counts were recorded for this clonotype. V gene TRBV6-5 combines with J gene TRBJ2-2; no clear D gene. Per germline, CDR1 MNHEY and CDR2 SVGAGI. Trimming stripped 6 bases from V and 6 bases from J, with 8 bases between. The CDR3 contains 12 residues. DNA for the CDR3: TGTGCCAGCAGCCCCTTAGCCGGGGAGCTGTTTTTT. Protein product: CASSPLAGELFF.

There are many counts of this clonotype. The gene calls are TRBV20-1 and TRBJ2-3, with 8 positions matching TRBD2. Germline-derived CDR1 and CDR2 are DFQATT and SNEGSKA (reference sequence). There are 13 residues in the CDR3. The J segment lost 5 bases and the V segment lost 6 bases, leaving 7 bases of the junction unmatched. CDR3 sequence reads: CSADSGVVDTQYF. CDR3 bases: TGCAGTGCGGATAGCGGGGTAGTAGATACGCAGTATTTT.

V gene TRBV9 combines with J gene TRBJ2-5, with 8 bases matching TRBD1. The CDR3 has 16 amino acids. Germline V gene data show CDR1 as SGDLS and CDR2 as YYNGEE. Trimming cost V 1 base and J 4 bases; bases outside gene matches: 9. The CDR3 DNA sequence: TGTGCCAGCAGCGTACTCCCGACAGGGGAACGAGAGACCCAGTACTTC. It translates to CASSVLPTGERETQYF.

This clonotype was detected ten times or more. This sequence joins TRBV4-2 and TRBJ2-1, with TRBD2 identical over 7 bases. The CDR3 has 15 residues. V trimming: 1 base; J trimming: 4 bases; junction bases outside the gene matches: 4. Germline CDR1 LGHNA, CDR2 YNFKEQ. As DNA, the CDR3 is TGTGCCAGCAGCCAAGGTCCAGCGGGGTACAATGAGCAGTTCTTC. Residues: CASSQGPAGYNEQFF.

The table lists this clonotype with many counts. This chain connects TRBV5-1 to TRBJ1-1; no clear D. Germline values: CDR1 SGHRS, CDR2 YFSETQ. V lost 2 bases and J 1 base, leaving 9 bases between the germline ends. The CDR3 is made up of 14 amino acids. The CDR3 region has the DNA TGCGCCAGCAGCTTCCAGGTGTCGAACACTGAAGCTTTCTTT. It yields the protein CASSFQVSNTEAFF.

CDR3 DNA sequence: TGTGCCAGCAGCTCCCGTTCGGGGCAGGCTAGCCACGAGCAGTACTTC. It yields the protein CASSSRSGQASHEQYF. This rearrangement joins TRBV7-9 to TRBJ2-7; D assignment may be TRBD1 or TRBD2 (5 bases each). The CDR3 spans 16 residues. The V and J ends lost 4 bases and 5 bases respectively, with 21 bases between them. The germline CDR1 and CDR2 sequences are SEHNR and FQNEAQ (reference sequence). The full variable domain, in which reference TRBV7-9 and TRBJ2-7 provide the parts outside the CDR3, is DTGVSQNPRHKITKRGQNVTFRCDPISEHNRLYWYRQTLGQGPEFLTYFQNEAQLEKSRLLSDRFSAERPKGSFSTLEIQRTEQGDSAMYLCASSSRSGQASHEQYFGPGTRLTVT.

This clonotype was detected many times. The chain joins TRBV3-1 to TRBJ2-6, with D perhaps matching TRBD2 (5 bases). The CDR3 contains 15 residues. Per the germline V gene, CDR1 is LGHDT and CDR2 is YNNKEL (reference sequence). The V and J ends lost 5 bases and 0 bases respectively, with 8 bases between them. CDR3 sequence (DNA): TGTGCCAGCAGCTTACGGGGCTCTGGGGCCAACGTCCTGACTTTC. Residues: CASSLRGSGANVLTF.

This clonotype is medium-sized in the sample. The chain links TRBV2 to TRBJ2-2, with TRBD1 as a possible D gene (6 bases). Trimming took off 7 bases at V and 4 bases at J, with 16 bases between the two ends. The CDR3 is 15 residues long. CDR1 is SNHLY and CDR2 is FYNNEI in the germline V gene. The CDR3 loop is CASTHRDKVTGELFF. The CDR3 nucleotides read TGTGCCAGCACCCACCGGGACAAAGTCACCGGGGAGCTGTTTTTT. Supplemented by reference TRBV2 and TRBJ2-2, the full variable domain reads EPEVTQTPSHQVTQMGQEVILRCVPISNHLYFYWYRQILGQKVEFLVSFYNNEISEKSEIFDDQFSVERPDGSNFTLKIRSTKLEDSAMYFCASTHRDKVTGELFFGEGSRLTVL.

This clonotype appeared many times. This chain joins TRBV29-1 and TRBJ2-7, with D hard to call. Between the trimmed V and J ends, which lost 4 bases and 0 bases, there was a span of 10 bases. Per germline, CDR1 SQVTM and CDR2 ANQGSEA. This CDR3 is built from 13 residues. CDR3 sequence: CSVGGQHSYEQYF. The CDR3 DNA reads TGCAGCGTTGGAGGTCAGCACTCCTACGAGCAGTACTTC.

This clonotype was recorded at least ten times. The V gene is TRBV14, the J gene TRBJ2-2, with D uncertain. CDR1 SGHDN and CDR2 FVKESK come from the germline V gene. V was pared by 4 bases and J by 1 base, with 7 bases between. The CDR3 has 14 amino acids. The chain's CDR3 is CASSPPGNTGELFF. CDR3 DNA: TGTGCCAGCAGCCCCCCCGGGAACACCGGGGAGCTGTTTTTT.

This clonotype was seen at least ten times. V gene TRBV5-6 combines with J gene TRBJ2-5, with a tentative D call TRBD1 (6 bases). V gave up 4 bases and J gave up 9 bases, with 19 bases separating them. The CDR3 contains 14 residues. CDR1 is SGHDT, CDR2 YYEEEE, per germline. The CDR3 DNA is TGTGCCAGCAGCCGTGCCGGCTCCAAGGGGGCCCAGTACTTC. Amino acids: CASSRAGSKGAQYF.

This chain links TRBV29-1 with TRBJ2-7; D is unresolved. Between the trimmed V and J ends, which lost 5 bases and 0 bases, there was a span of 8 bases. The CDR3 runs to 12 residues. CDR1 and CDR2 (germline): SQVTM, ANQGSEA. CDR3 amino acids: CSVLRSSYEQYF. The CDR3 nucleotides read TGCAGCGTTCTAAGATCCTCCTACGAGCAGTACTTC.